The 13 T cell receptor beta chains given below trace back to one sample, sequenced in a study of tumor and adjacent non-tumor tissue in lung cancer. RNA was extracted from bulk tissue without any cell sorting. Three rounds of nested PCR, following a modified ARM-PCR protocol, produced the TCRbeta library. TCRdb recomputed calls from the multiplex PCR reads with MiXCR, one row per CDR3 protein. The table lists roughly 120,000 distinct CDR3 sequences, 75% of them singletons. Sequenced material: lung tumor tissue. The receptor source for this set is a woman aged 55-70 years with non-small cell lung cancer.

The rearrangement joins TRBV6-1 to TRBJ1-5, with a weak D call TRBD1 (6 bases). V was cut by 11 bases and J by 4 bases, with 21 bases left in between. This CDR3 has 15 amino acids. CDR1 and CDR2 (germline): MNHNS, SASEGT. The CDR3 nucleotides are TGTGCCGACAGGCGCCGCTTAGGGGATAATCAGCCCCAGCATTTT. It encodes CADRRRLGDNQPQHF.

Regarding this clonotype: Sequence at one end of the junction differs from germline and may be a read error. The chain is built from TRBV4-1 and TRBJ2-5; D is uncertain. The CDR3 runs to 15 residues. Looked up from germline, CDR1 is MGHRA and CDR2 is YSYEKL. CDR3: CASGQDRGTVETQYF. Here the CDR3 DNA reads TGCGCCAGCGGCCAAGATCGCGGTACAGTGGAAACCCAGTACTTC.

Remarks on this clonotype: One junction end does not reproduce the germline sequence, and a read error may be involved. This chain uses TRBV11-3 with TRBJ2-5; no clear D. The CDR3 sequence is 14 residues long. Looked up from germline, CDR1 is SGHNT and CDR2 is YENEEA. The CDR3 here is CASSSGQLLESQYF. The CDR3 nucleotides read TGTGCCAGCAGCTCCGGTCAGCTTCTTGAGAGCCAGTACTTC.

To note about this clonotype: A much more abundant neighbour one base away suggests this may be a read error. The chain employs TRBV20-1 and TRBJ1-5, with no clear D. The germline gives CDR1 DFQATT, CDR2 SNEGSKA (reference sequence). CDR3 length: 12 amino acids. This CDR3 is CGLGRRNQPQHF. The CDR3 nucleotides are TGCGGCCTTGGACGGCGCAATCAGCCCCAGCATTTT.

Notes on this clonotype: Compared with germline, one end of the junction differs, possibly owing to a read error. This chain connects TRBV29-1 to TRBJ1-5; perhaps TRBD1 as D (6 bases). Germline CDR1 reads SQVTM; CDR2 reads ANQGSEA. The CDR3 has 13 residues. The CDR3, as DNA: TGCATCGTTGGGTTAGACAGGAATCAGTCCCAGCATTTT. Its protein product is CIVGLDRNQSQHF. Together with reference TRBV29-1 and TRBJ1-5, the CDR3 gives the full variable domain: SAVISQKPSRDICQRGTSLTIQCQVDSQVTMMFWYRQQPGQSLTLIATANQGSEATYESGFVIDKFPISRPNLTFSTLTVSNMSPEDSSIYLCIVGLDRNQSQHFGDGTRLSIL.

Of note for this clonotype: Since a much larger clone is just one base distant, this may be a read error. The CDR3: CASSSRRTGRSFSNQPQHF. CDR3 DNA sequence: TGTGCCAGCAGCTCACGGAGGACAGGGCGTTCCTTTAGCAATCAGCCCCAGCATTTT. J is TRBJ1-5 and V is TRBV5-6, with 8 positions matching TRBD1. The CDR3 runs to 19 residues. Germline values: CDR1 SGHDT, CDR2 YYEEEE. The ends lost 3 bases at V and 0 bases at J; junction bases unmatched: 14.

On this clonotype itself: At one of its ends the junction is not consistent with the germline gene, which may arise from a read error. This rearrangement joins TRBV11-1 to TRBJ2-2; 10 positions agree with TRBD2. The CDR3 runs to 17 residues. Germline assignment: CDR1 SGHAT and CDR2 FQDESV (reference sequence). The DNA for the CDR3 is TGTGCCAACAGCCCGCGGCTAGCGGGAGAATCCACCGGGGAACTGTTTTTT. It specifies CANSPRLAGESTGELFF. Full variable domain (missing parts from reference TRBV11-1 and TRBJ2-2): EAEVAQSPRYKITEKSQAVAFWCDPISGHATLYWYRQILGQGPELLVQFQDESVVDDSQLPKDRFSAERLKGVDSTLKIQPAELGDSAMYLCANSPRLAGESTGELFFGEGSRLTVL.

This chain links TRBV11-2 with TRBJ2-3; a possible D gene is TRBD1 (5 bases). Trimming shortened V by 2 bases and J by 3 bases, and 12 bases separated the two germline ends. This CDR3 contains 15 residues. CDR1 is SGHAT and CDR2 is FQNNGV in the germline V gene. This chain's CDR3 is CASSLNRPYTDTQYF. For the CDR3, the DNA is TGTGCCAGCAGCTTAAACAGGCCCTATACAGATACGCAGTATTTT.

To note about this clonotype: A junction end diverges from the germline sequence, so it may reflect a read error. This sequence joins TRBV11-1 and TRBJ2-2, with D possibly matching TRBD2 (6 bases). This CDR3 comprises 17 residues. CDR1 and CDR2 from the germline V gene are SGHAT and FQDESV (reference sequence). CDR3 in amino acids: CASSPRLVGESIGELFF. CDR3 DNA: TGTGCCAGCAGCCCGCGACTAGTGGGAGAATCCATCGGGGAGTTGTTTTTT. Filled out from reference TRBV11-1 and TRBJ2-2, the complete variable domain reads EAEVAQSPRYKITEKSQAVAFWCDPISGHATLYWYRQILGQGPELLVQFQDESVVDDSQLPKDRFSAERLKGVDSTLKIQPAELGDSAMYLCASSPRLVGESIGELFFGEGSRLTVL.

Details on this clonotype: One end of the junction does not line up with germline, which may come from a read error. The rearrangement uses TRBV11-1 and TRBJ1-1; no clear D gene. Germline V gene data show CDR1 as SGHAT and CDR2 as FQDESV (reference sequence). The CDR3 has 14 amino acids. This chain's CDR3 is CASSIARGNTEPFF. As DNA, the CDR3 is TGTGCCAGTAGCATAGCGCGGGGAAACACTGAACCTTTCTTT.

A single count supports this clonotype. At one of its ends the junction is not consistent with the germline gene, which may arise from a read error. The CDR3 region is CACSRDRGQPHHF. The CDR3 DNA is TGTGCCTGCTCCCGTGACAGGGGTCAGCCCCACCATTTT. V and J are TRBV11-2 and TRBJ1-5; TRBD1 agrees at 8 bases. Germline V lookup: CDR1 SGHAT, CDR2 FQNNGV. This CDR3 comprises 13 residues.

About this clonotype: A much larger clonotype is one base distant, so this may be a read error. The chain has TRBV6-5 and TRBJ2-2, with unresolved D. There are 13 residues in the CDR3. V lost 7 bases, J lost 5 bases, and 11 bases lay in between. CDR1 MNHEY and CDR2 SVGAGI come from the germline V gene. CDR3 residues: CASKLSGTGELFF. The CDR3 DNA reads TGTGCCAGCAAACTCAGTGGTACCGGGGAGCTGTTTTTT.

This clonotype was picked up one time. The germline gene is not matched at one end of the junction; a read error may be the cause. This chain connects TRBV4-3 to TRBJ2-7; a weak D match, TRBD2 (6 bases). The CDR3 extends over 15 amino acids. CDR1 and CDR2 from the germline V gene are LGHNA and YSLEER. The CDR3 DNA is TGTGCCAGCAGTCAAGCGAAGACGGGAGAGTGGGTGCGGTACTTC. Amino acids: CASSQAKTGEWVRYF.